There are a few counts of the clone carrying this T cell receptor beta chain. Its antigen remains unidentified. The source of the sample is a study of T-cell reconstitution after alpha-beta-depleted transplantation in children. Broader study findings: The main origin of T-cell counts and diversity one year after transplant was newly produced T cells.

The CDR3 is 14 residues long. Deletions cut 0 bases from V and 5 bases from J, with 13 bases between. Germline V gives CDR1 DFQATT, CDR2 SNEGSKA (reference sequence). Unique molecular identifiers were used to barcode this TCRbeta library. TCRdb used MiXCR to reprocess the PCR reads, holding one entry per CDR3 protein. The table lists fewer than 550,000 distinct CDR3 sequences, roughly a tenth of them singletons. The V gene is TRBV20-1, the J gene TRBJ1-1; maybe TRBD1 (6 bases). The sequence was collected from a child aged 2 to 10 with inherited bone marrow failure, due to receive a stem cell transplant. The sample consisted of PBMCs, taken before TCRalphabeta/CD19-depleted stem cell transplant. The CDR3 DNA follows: TGCAGTGCTAGAGATTGGGGGGCCTCGACTGAAGCTTTCTTT. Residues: CSARDWGASTEAFF.